This T cell receptor (beta chain) was identified during a study of blood T cell repertoires in COVID-19. The method was immunoSEQ multiplex PCR; TCRdb's version includes in-frame clones alone and lacks a portion of them. Among about 260,000 clones listed, 75% to 90% were seen once. This CDR3 spans 16 amino acids. Germline CDR1 SEHNR, CDR2 FQNEAQ (reference sequence). V shed 6 bases and J 3 bases; nucleotides not matched to a gene: 12. Input material: peripheral blood. The sequence derives from a woman in her thirties or forties with acute or convalescent COVID-19. The V call is TRBV7-9, the J call TRBJ2-3, with 7 bases identical to TRBD1. CDR3 nucleotides: TGTGCCAGCAGTCGCACAGACAGGGCAAGAACAGATACGCAGTATTTT. It specifies CASSRTDRARTDTQYF.